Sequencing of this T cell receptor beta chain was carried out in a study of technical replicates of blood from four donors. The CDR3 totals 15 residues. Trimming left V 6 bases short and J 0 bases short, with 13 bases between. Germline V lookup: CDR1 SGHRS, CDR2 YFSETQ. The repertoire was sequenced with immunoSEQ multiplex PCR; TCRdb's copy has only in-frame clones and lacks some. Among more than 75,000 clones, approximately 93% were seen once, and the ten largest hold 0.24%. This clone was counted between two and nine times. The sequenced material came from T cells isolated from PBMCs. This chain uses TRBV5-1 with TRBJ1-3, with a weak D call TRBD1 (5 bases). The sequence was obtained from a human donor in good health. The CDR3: CASTPGDLSGNTIYF. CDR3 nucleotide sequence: TGCGCCAGCACCCCGGGGGATCTCTCTGGAAACACCATATATTTT.